This T cell receptor beta chain derives from a study of blood T cell repertoires in COVID-19. On the study more broadly: Sample material is recorded as cDNA or gDNA derived from T cells, B-cell-depleted T cells, or PBMCs.

The count of this clone is one. The CDR3 covers 15 residues. V lost 4 bases to trimming and J lost 4 bases; unmatched junction nucleotides: 10. The germline V gene encodes CDR1 SGHRS and CDR2 YFSETQ. In the study's own analysis: Estimation of nucleated cell counts relied on the amplification of reference gene primers. This table comes from immunoSEQ multiplex PCR, and its TCRdb copy is limited to in-frame clones, with some not included. The V and J calls and clone size were taken over from that table, and D and trimming were inferred from the DNA. The top ten clones hold approximately 6% of a sample with approximately 40,000 clones, 85% to 95% of them seen once.

Input material: peripheral blood. The genes are TRBV5-1 and TRBJ1-2; 7 bases map to TRBD1. The clonotype was recovered from a human donor in a cohort sampled during active COVID-19. CDR3 in amino acids: CASSRGTVAFYGYTF. CDR3 sequence (DNA): TGCGCCAGCAGCAGGGGGACAGTAGCTTTCTATGGCTACACCTTC. Based on the CDR3 plus reference TRBV5-1 and TRBJ1-2, the full variable domain is KAGVTQTPRYLIKTRGQQVTLSCSPISGHRSVSWYQQTPGQGLQFLFEYFSETQRNKGNFPGRFSGRQFSNSRSEMNVSTLELGDSALYLCASSRGTVAFYGYTFGSGTRLTVV.